The sequence of this TCR beta chain was determined in a study of T cell responses to AZD1222 COVID-19 vaccine (dated by TCRdb to the early 2020s). Notes on the research overall: AZD1222 recipients given second doses at about 4 weeks or at about 12 weeks were pooled, since spike-specific TCR depth and breadth were not found to differ between the two schedules. TCR sequencing was performed for some 250 trial participants, of whom roughly 200 were given two doses of AZD1222 and approximately 26 were given two doses of MenACWY control vaccine. Trial participants were enrolled by age into subgroups of 18-55, 56-69 and 70-plus years, and approximately 150, 30 and 60 TCR-sequenced participants, respectively, were included in these subgroups.

General findings and caveats noted by the study authors: Participants were mostly white British, with more females than males. The authors suggested clonal diversity may have been underestimated. Only six AZD1222 recipients were SARS-CoV-2 seropositive at baseline, limiting conclusions about previously exposed vaccinees. CD4 TCRs associated with the vaccine covered the entire spike protein, and the dominant responses were in regions 160-218 and 743-854. After two AZD1222 doses, spike-specific TCR breadth and depth were significantly higher than at day 0 and than in MenACWY recipients. The 56-69-year group was small, and its depth increase did not reach significance, likely because of low power. Nearly half of unique spike-specific TCRs reportedly recognized epitopes outside regions mutated in the B.1.351 and B.1.1.7 variants. Because no day 14 peak-response samples were available, the repertoires could be characterized only after the peak T cell response.

CDR1 and CDR2, per the germline V gene, are MNHEY and SVGAGI. The CDR3 spans 15 residues, from the cysteine through the phenylalanine. CDR3 DNA is the only sequence kept; it has 45 bases, read in frame from the first base. Relative to germline, V is 6 bases shorter and J is 0 bases shorter, with 12 bases between their ends. Worth noting for this clone: Its antigen specificity is not known. No base qualities exist here, and no much larger clone lies one base off it.

The CDR3 regions of human TCRbeta chains were analyzed by immunosequencing. Per the original workflow: TCRs in the repertoires were matched against a reference library of SARS-CoV-2-specific TCRs that had been generated with the MIRA antigen-specificity platform. Breadth meant the fraction of unique TCRs that were SARS-CoV-2-associated, whereas depth meant the fraction of total T cells that were SARS-CoV-2-associated. Each spike-specific TCR was assigned to its reactive spike region and to a CD4 or CD8 class using the MIRA data. Log10-transformed breadth and depth values were compared by one-way ANOVA with Sidak's multiple comparisons tests. Imported from immuneACCESS, the table was reduced by TCRdb to in-frame sequences with V and J called. These copies leave out some clones; in studies compared against another copy, an unresolved V gene accounts for under half, and the cause of the remainder is not known. That table gives V, J and clone size, and the DNA gave D and trimming. Recorded for this sample are 150,000 or so clones; about 95% of them occurred a single time. Together, the top ten hold 0.6% to 0.7% of the sample.

The time point label, read with the paper, signifies: baseline before first vaccination. Samples from vaccinated people were obtained from the UK trials COV001 and COV002, which included a single-blind randomized controlled phase 2/3 trial of AZD1222 (ChAdOx1 nCoV-19) in healthy adults. For TCRbeta chain sequencing, PBMC samples from trial participants were taken at day 0 and at day 28 after the second dose. This chain joins TRBV6-5 to TRBJ1-5; 6 matching bases give a weak D call of TRBD1. The sequence was collected from an adult in good health. The specimen comprised peripheral blood, sampled on day 0 of AZD1222 vaccination. The DNA sequence is as follows: TGTGCCAGCAGGATTGACAGGCATAGCAATCAGCCCCAGCATTTT. Its amino acids are CASRIDRHSNQPQHF.